This T cell receptor (beta chain) is drawn from a study of circulating and synovial CD4+ cells in juvenile arthritis. Data came from immunoSEQ multiplex PCR; TCRdb stores just in-frame clones and leaves some out. The table shows fewer than 40,000 clones, with 90% to 95% occurring only once. The CDR3 consists of 16 residues. Looked up from germline, CDR1 is SGHTA and CDR2 is FQGNSA. The J segment lost 5 bases and the V segment lost 4 bases, leaving 8 bases of the junction unmatched. The sequencing input was CD4+ T cells from blood. This receptor was taken from a human donor with juvenile idiopathic arthritis. The V and J genes are TRBV7-2 and TRBJ1-4, with 9 positions matching TRBD1. CDR3 in DNA: TGTGCCAGCAGCTCGGGACAGGGTAATTTCAATGAAAAACTGTTTTTT. This gives the protein CASSSGQGNFNEKLFF. Combining the CDR3 with reference TRBV7-2 and TRBJ1-4 gives the whole variable domain GAGVSQSPSNKVTEKGKDVELRCDPISGHTALYWYRQSLGQGLEFLIYFQGNSAPDKSGLPSDRFSAERTGGSVSTLTIQRTQQEDSAVYLCASSSGQGNFNEKLFFGSGTQLSVL.